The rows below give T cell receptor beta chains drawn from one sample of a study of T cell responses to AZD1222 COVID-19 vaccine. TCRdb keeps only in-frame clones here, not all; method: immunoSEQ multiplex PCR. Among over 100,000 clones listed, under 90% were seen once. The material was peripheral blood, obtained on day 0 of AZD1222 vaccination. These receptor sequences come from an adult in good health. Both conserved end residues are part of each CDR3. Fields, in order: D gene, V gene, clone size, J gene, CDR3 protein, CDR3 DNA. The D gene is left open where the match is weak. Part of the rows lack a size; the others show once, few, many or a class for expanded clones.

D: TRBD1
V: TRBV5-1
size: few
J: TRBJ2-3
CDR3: CASSSTGGADTQYF
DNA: TGCGCCAGCAGCTCAACAGGGGGCGCGGATACGCAGTATTTT

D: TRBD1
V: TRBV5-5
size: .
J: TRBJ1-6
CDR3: CASSLDRGEGAYNSPLHF
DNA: TGTGCCAGCAGCCTGGACAGGGGAGAAGGTGCCTATAATTCACCCCTCCACTTT

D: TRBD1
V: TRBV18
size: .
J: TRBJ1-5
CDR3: CASSPGQGIGQPQHF
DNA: TGTGCCAGCTCACCAGGACAGGGTATAGGTCAGCCCCAGCATTTT

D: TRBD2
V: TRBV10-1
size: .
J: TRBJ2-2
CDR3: CASSESRTRWTGELFF
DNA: TGCGCCAGCAGTGAGTCCCGGACTAGGTGGACCGGGGAGCTGTTTTTT

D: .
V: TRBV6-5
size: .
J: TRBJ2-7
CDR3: CASGRALSYEQYF
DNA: TGTGCCAGTGGCCGGGCGCTCTCCTACGAGCAGTACTTC

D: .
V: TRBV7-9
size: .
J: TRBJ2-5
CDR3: CASSIFGPYQETQYF
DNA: TGTGCCAGCAGCATTTTTGGACCGTACCAAGAGACCCAGTACTTC

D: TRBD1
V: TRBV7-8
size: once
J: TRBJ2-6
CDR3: CASSHRTGPSGANVLTF
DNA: TGTGCCAGCAGCCATAGGACAGGGCCCTCTGGGGCCAACGTCCTGACTTTC

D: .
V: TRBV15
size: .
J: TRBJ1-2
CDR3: CATSRTPSEYYGYTF
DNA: TGTGCCACCAGCAGGACCCCGTCTGAGTACTATGGCTACACCTTC

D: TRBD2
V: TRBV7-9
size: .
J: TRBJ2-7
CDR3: CASSLPPGRGGSYEQYF
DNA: TGTGCCAGCAGCTTACCGCCGGGGCGGGGGGGTTCCTACGAGCAGTACTTC

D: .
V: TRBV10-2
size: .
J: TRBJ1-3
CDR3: CASSGQLMGNTIYF
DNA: TGCGCCAGCAGTGGACAGCTTATGGGAAACACCATATATTTT

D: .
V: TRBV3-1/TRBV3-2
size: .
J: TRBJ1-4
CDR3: CASSQESTGGGNWRFATNEKLFF
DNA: TGTGCCAGCAGCCAAGAATCCACAGGAGGAGGGAATTGGCGATTCGCAACTAATGAAAAACTGTTTTTT

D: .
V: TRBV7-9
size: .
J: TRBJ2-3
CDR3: CASGSPDTQYF
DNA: TGTGCCAGCGGATCCCCAGATACGCAGTATTTT

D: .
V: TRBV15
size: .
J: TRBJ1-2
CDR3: CATSRDPGRATFDGYTF
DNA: TGTGCCACCAGCAGAGATCCGGGCAGGGCCACTTTTGATGGCTACACCTTC

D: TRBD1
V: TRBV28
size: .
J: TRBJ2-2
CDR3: CASSFIGTGFSGELFF
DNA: TGTGCCAGCAGTTTTATCGGGACAGGGTTTTCCGGGGAGCTGTTTTTT

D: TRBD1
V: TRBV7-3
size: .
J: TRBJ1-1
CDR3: CASSRGPGGYGDTEAFF
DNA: TGTGCCAGCAGCCGTGGTCCAGGGGGCTATGGCGACACTGAAGCTTTCTTT

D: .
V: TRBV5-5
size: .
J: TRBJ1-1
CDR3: CASSLAGAGGTEAFF
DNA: TGTGCCAGCAGCTTGGCGGGCGCGGGGGGCACTGAAGCTTTCTTT

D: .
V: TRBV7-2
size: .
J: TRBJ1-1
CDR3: CASSFALNTEAFF
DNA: TGTGCCAGCAGCTTCGCTTTGAACACTGAAGCTTTCTTT

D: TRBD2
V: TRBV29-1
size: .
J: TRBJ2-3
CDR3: CSVRGTSGGHDTQYF
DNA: TGCAGCGTCCGAGGGACTAGCGGGGGCCATGATACGCAGTATTTT

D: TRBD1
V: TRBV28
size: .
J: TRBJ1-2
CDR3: CASSPNTGGYGYTF
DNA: TGTGCCAGCAGTCCCAACACAGGGGGGTATGGCTACACCTTC

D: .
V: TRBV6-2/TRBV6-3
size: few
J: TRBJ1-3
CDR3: CASSYSLSAAGGNTIYF
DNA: TGTGCCAGCAGTTACTCTCTATCCGCCGCTGGAGGAAACACCATATATTTT

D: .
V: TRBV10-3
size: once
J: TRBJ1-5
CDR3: CAIADSNQPQHF
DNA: TGTGCCATAGCGGATAGCAATCAGCCCCAGCATTTT

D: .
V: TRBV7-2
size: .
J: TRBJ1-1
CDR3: CASGWGTEAFF
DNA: TGTGCCAGCGGGTGGGGCACTGAAGCTTTCTTT

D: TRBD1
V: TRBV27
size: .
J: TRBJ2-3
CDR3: CASSLEGQGSTDTQYF
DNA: TGTGCCAGCAGTTTGGAGGGACAGGGGAGCACAGATACGCAGTATTTT

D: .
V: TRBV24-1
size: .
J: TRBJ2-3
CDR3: CATSGGATDTQYF
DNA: TGTGCCACCAGTGGGGGGGCAACAGATACGCAGTATTTT

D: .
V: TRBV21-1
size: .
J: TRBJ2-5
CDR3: CASSKSPPAETQYF
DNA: TGTGCCAGCAGCAAATCCCCTCCAGCGGAGACCCAGTACTTC

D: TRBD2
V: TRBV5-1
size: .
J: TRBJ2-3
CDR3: CASSFVPGLAGGTTDTQYF
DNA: TGCGCCAGCAGCTTCGTACCGGGACTAGCGGGGGGCACCACAGATACGCAGTATTTT

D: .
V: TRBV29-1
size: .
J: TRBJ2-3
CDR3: CSVDEGGTDTQYF
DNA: TGCAGCGTTGATGAAGGGGGCACAGATACGCAGTATTTT

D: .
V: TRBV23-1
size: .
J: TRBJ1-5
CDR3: CASSRKTQNHSNQPQHF
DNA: TGCGCCAGCAGTCGAAAAACACAGAACCATAGCAATCAGCCCCAGCATTTT

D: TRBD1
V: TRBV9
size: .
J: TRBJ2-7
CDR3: CASSVADRGYEQYF
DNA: TGTGCCAGCAGCGTAGCGGACAGGGGGTACGAGCAGTACTTC